These 31 T cell receptor beta chains were sequenced from one sample in a study of blood T cell repertoires in COVID-19 (dated by TCRdb to 2020 to 2021). Libraries were made using the immunoSEQ multiplex PCR assay. In its TCRdb copy, this immuneACCESS table keeps in-frame sequences only and misses some clones. Where compared with another copy, unresolved V genes explain less than half of these, and the others have no known cause. For this sample there are roughly 410,000 clones; around 90% appear just once. Clones ranked in the top ten supply around 1.2% of the sample. The sequencing input was peripheral blood. The receptors were sampled from a man in his forties or fifties with acute or convalescent COVID-19.

The genes are TRBV6-5 and TRBJ1-3; D ambiguous. CDR3 length: 15 residues. Trimming stripped 5 bases from V and 1 base from J, with 12 bases between. The germline gives CDR1 MNHEY, CDR2 SVGAGI. The CDR3 nucleotides read TGTGCCAGCAGTAGAGGTGTTAGTTCTGGAAACACCATATATTTT. Residues: CASSRGVSSGNTIYF.

V usage is TRBV9 and J usage is TRBJ1-2; D gene uncertain. This CDR3 is built from 14 residues. Trimming pared 3 bases from V and 2 bases from J, leaving 11 bases between. Germline assignment: CDR1 SGDLS and CDR2 YYNGEE. The CDR3 here is CASSDQTGNYGYTF. CDR3 bases: TGTGCCAGCAGCGACCAGACGGGAAACTATGGCTACACCTTC.

This clone has just a few counts. One junction end does not reproduce the germline sequence, and a read error may be involved. This sequence joins TRBV7-7 and TRBJ2-5; TRBD1 aligns across 11 bases. Germline-derived CDR1 and CDR2 are SSHAT and FNYEAQ (reference sequence). The CDR3 has 15 amino acids. The CDR3 DNA sequence: TGTGCTAGCAGCTTAACCGGACAGGGGGCCGAGACCCAGTACTTC. It is translated as CASSLTGQGAETQYF.

The chain links TRBV6-5 to TRBJ2-7, with D perhaps TRBD2 (5 bases). The CDR3 has 15 amino acids. V was clipped by 6 bases and J by 0 bases, with 15 bases between them. The V gene's germline CDR1 is MNHEY and CDR2 SVGAGI. The CDR3 DNA is TGTGCCAGCAGGACTTTCATGGGAGCCTCCTACGAGCAGTACTTC. Translated, it gives CASRTFMGASYEQYF.

The chain couples TRBV6-5 to TRBJ1-1; 9 bases map to TRBD1. V lost 9 bases and J lost 5; bases outside the gene matches: 7. Germline lookup yields CDR1 MNHEY and CDR2 SVGAGI. CDR3 size: 13 residues. The DNA of the CDR3 is TGTGCCAGTTACACAGGGGGCCTAACTGAAGCTTTCTTT. This gives the protein CASYTGGLTEAFF.

The V gene is TRBV29-1, the J gene TRBJ2-2; 7 positions agree with TRBD2. With 8 bases clipped from V and 4 bases from J, the junction kept 7 bases outside the gene matches. There are 13 residues in the CDR3. CDR1 and CDR2 (germline): SQVTM, ANQGSEA. CDR3 bases: TGCAGCTCTACGGGGGGTGTCACCGGGGAGCTGTTTTTT. It translates to CSSTGGVTGELFF.

The CDR3 reads CASSRQGTDTQYF. The CDR3 DNA follows: TGTGCCAGCAGCCGTCAGGGAACAGATACGCAGTATTTT. The chain employs TRBV6-6 and TRBJ2-3; possible D gene TRBD1, 5 bases. Per the germline V gene, CDR1 is MNHNY and CDR2 is SVGAGI (reference sequence). With 6 bases removed from V and 3 bases from J, the gap between germline ends came to 10 bases. This CDR3 is 13 amino acids long.

The gene calls are TRBV18 and TRBJ2-7, with a tentative D call TRBD2 (5 bases). The V end lost 3 bases, the J end lost 6 bases, and 9 bases lay between the germline ends. CDR1 is KGHSH, CDR2 LQKENI, per germline. The CDR3 has 12 amino acids. CDR3 sequence: CASSPTRGEQYF. CDR3 in DNA: TGTGCCAGCTCACCCACCCGGGGCGAGCAGTACTTC.

The chain uses TRBV14 and TRBJ2-7, with D maybe TRBD2 (6 bases). The ends were cut back, 1 base at V and 7 bases at J, with 11 bases in the middle. The CDR3 extends over 13 amino acids. CDR1 SGHDN and CDR2 FVKESK come from the germline V gene. This CDR3 is CASSQGRSGEQYF. In DNA, the CDR3 is TGTGCCAGCAGCCAAGGACGCAGCGGGGAGCAGTACTTC.

This clone was recorded only once. J is TRBJ1-5 and V is TRBV30; 8 bases are shared with TRBD1. The CDR3 is 15 residues long. The V segment lost 1 base and the J segment 2 bases; nucleotides outside the gene matches: 4. Germline assignment: CDR1 GTSNPN and CDR2 SVGIG (reference sequence). The CDR3 spells CAWSADRGGNQPQHF. CDR3 nucleotides: TGTGCCTGGAGTGCCGACAGGGGTGGCAATCAGCCCCAGCATTTT. The complete variable domain, with remaining parts taken from reference TRBV30 and TRBJ1-5, reads SQTIHQWPATLVQPVGSPLSLECTVEGTSNPNLYWYRQAAGRGLQLLFYSVGIGQISSEVPQNLSASRPQDRQFILSSKKLLLSDSGFYLCAWSADRGGNQPQHFGDGTRLSIL.

The V gene is TRBV6-4, the J gene TRBJ2-2; possible D gene TRBD2, 5 bases. The CDR3 covers 16 residues. CDR1 is MRHNA and CDR2 is SNTAGT in the germline V gene. Trimming took 0 bases from V and 0 from J, leaving 8 bases between them. CDR3 sequence reads: CASSDSIATNTGELFF. CDR3 DNA: TGTGCCAGCAGTGACTCGATAGCGACGAACACCGGGGAGCTGTTTTTT.

The rearrangement uses TRBV23-1 and TRBJ2-7, with TRBD1 matching over 7 bases. TRBV23-1 is sorted into the ORF group, with uncertain function. This CDR3 contains 16 residues. The J segment lost 6 bases and the V segment lost 2 bases, leaving 13 bases of the junction unmatched. CDR3 protein: CASSQARYRGPGEQYF. Here the CDR3 DNA reads TGCGCCAGCAGTCAAGCAAGATACAGGGGACCGGGCGAGCAGTACTTC.

CDR3 loop: CASSQDLEFGQGASGANVLTF. As DNA, the CDR3 is TGCGCCAGCAGCCAAGATCTCGAATTCGGACAGGGGGCGTCTGGGGCCAACGTCCTGACTTTC. The rearrangement uses TRBV4-3 and TRBJ2-6, with 11 bases matching TRBD1. The CDR3 extends over 21 amino acids. The germline CDR1 and CDR2 sequences are LGHNA and YSLEER. Trimming cost V 0 bases and J 1 base; bases outside gene matches: 11.

The chain recombines TRBV7-9 with TRBJ2-4; D ambiguous. Deletions cut 1 base from V and 9 bases from J, with 7 bases between. Germline CDR1 reads SEHNR; CDR2 reads FQNEAQ (reference sequence). The CDR3 is 12 residues long. CDR3 nucleotides: TGTGCCAGCAGCTTAGACCACGGCATTCAGTACTTC. Amino acid sequence: CASSLDHGIQYF. The variable domain in full, with the rest retrieved from reference TRBV7-9 and TRBJ2-4, is DTGVSQNPRHKITKRGQNVTFRCDPISEHNRLYWYRQTLGQGPEFLTYFQNEAQLEKSRLLSDRFSAERPKGSFSTLEIQRTEQGDSAMYLCASSLDHGIQYFGAGTRLSVL.

The chain's CDR3 is CASQGTSGANVLTF. CDR3 coding DNA: TGCGCCAGCCAGGGAACCTCTGGGGCCAACGTCCTGACTTTC. The chain recombines TRBV5-1 with TRBJ2-6, with D perhaps matching TRBD1 (5 bases). Germline CDR1 reads SGHRS; CDR2 reads YFSETQ. The CDR3 totals 14 residues. The V and J ends lost 7 bases and 0 bases respectively, with 8 bases between them.

This chain connects TRBV6-5 to TRBJ1-6; D remains unclear. The CDR3 loop spans 15 amino acids. Trimming shortened V by 5 bases and J by 3 bases, and 11 bases separated the two germline ends. The germline gives CDR1 MNHEY, CDR2 SVGAGI. CDR3 DNA: TGTGCCAGCAGTCGCCGGGGTAACTATAATTCACCCCTCCACTTT. Translated: CASSRRGNYNSPLHF.

The chain joins TRBV20-1 to TRBJ2-1; the D gene is possibly TRBD1 (6 bases). Germline V gives CDR1 DFQATT, CDR2 SNEGSKA (reference sequence). With 5 bases removed from V and 8 bases from J, the gap between germline ends came to 10 bases. This CDR3 has 11 amino acids. CDR3 sequence (DNA): TGCAGTGCTCAATACAGGGATGAGCAGTTCTTC. This sequence encodes CSAQYRDEQFF.

The chain is built from TRBV2 and TRBJ1-1; D possibly corresponds to TRBD1 (5 bases). From germline, CDR1 is SNHLY and CDR2 FYNNEI. Trimming left V 6 bases short and J 5 bases short, with 19 bases between. CDR3 size: 15 residues. CDR3 region: CASSRDSKSMTEAFF. The DNA for the CDR3 is TGTGCCAGCAGCCGGGACTCGAAGAGTATGACTGAAGCTTTCTTT.

The CDR3 DNA reads as TGTGCCACCAGTGATCCTGGACAGGGGGCGCTGACAGATACGCAGTATTTT. It is translated as CATSDPGQGALTDTQYF. The chain employs TRBV24-1 and TRBJ2-3; 11 nucleotides align to TRBD1. CDR3 length: 17 residues. The J segment lost 3 bases and the V segment lost 3 bases, leaving 7 bases of the junction unmatched. Germline V lookup: CDR1 KGHDR, CDR2 SFDVKD.

The rearrangement uses TRBV28 and TRBJ2-7, with TRBD2 matching 8 bases. The CDR3 extends over 14 amino acids. CDR1 is MDHEN, CDR2 SYDVKM, per germline. The J segment lost 9 bases and the V segment lost 5 bases, leaving 12 bases of the junction unmatched. The CDR3 reads CASSIAGTSLGQYF. The DNA for the CDR3 is TGTGCCAGCAGTATAGCGGGAACCTCCCTTGGGCAGTACTTC.

This sequence joins TRBV7-9 and TRBJ2-1, with TRBD1 matching over 9 bases. With V trimmed by 0 bases and J by 8 bases, 5 bases remained unmatched. CDR3 length equals 15 residues. From germline, CDR1 is SEHNR and CDR2 FQNEAQ (reference sequence). Written as DNA, the CDR3 is TGTGCCAGCAGCTTAGCAGGGACAGGGACCGATGAGCAGTTCTTC. Translated: CASSLAGTGTDEQFF.

The V and J genes are TRBV19 and TRBJ2-1; unclear D gene. The ends were cut back, 5 bases at V and 10 bases at J, with 18 bases in the middle. This CDR3 has 14 amino acids. The germline gives CDR1 LNHDA, CDR2 SQIVND (reference sequence). CDR3 protein: CASSSRRGGFEQFF. CDR3 nucleotide sequence: TGTGCCAGTAGTTCCCGGCGAGGTGGATTCGAGCAGTTCTTC.

The chain employs TRBV29-1 and TRBJ1-2; 7 nucleotides line up with TRBD1. The CDR3 spans 11 residues. J was trimmed by 8 bases and V by 7 bases; bases with no gene match: 7. The germline V gene encodes CDR1 SQVTM and CDR2 ANQGSEA. The CDR3 reads CSANRGRGYTF. The CDR3 DNA reads as TGCAGCGCTAACAGGGGACGGGGCTACACCTTC. Based on the CDR3 plus reference TRBV29-1 and TRBJ1-2, the full variable domain is SAVISQKPSRDICQRGTSLTIQCQVDSQVTMMFWYRQQPGQSLTLIATANQGSEATYESGFVIDKFPISRPNLTFSTLTVSNMSPEDSSIYLCSANRGRGYTFGSGTRLTVV.

V gene TRBV29-1 combines with J gene TRBJ2-5, with D perhaps TRBD2 (6 bases). Germline V lookup: CDR1 SQVTM, CDR2 ANQGSEA. V shed 2 bases and J shed 1 base, with 8 bases lying between them. This CDR3 spans 13 amino acids. The CDR3 DNA follows: TGCAGCGTTGAAAGGGAGGCCCAAGAGACCCAGTACTTC. Translation gives CSVEREAQETQYF.

This chain connects TRBV30 to TRBJ2-1; D unresolved. This CDR3 region has 14 residues. With 3 bases removed from V and 5 bases from J, the gap between germline ends came to 14 bases. The V gene's germline CDR1 is GTSNPN and CDR2 SVGIG (reference sequence). As DNA, the CDR3 is TGTGCCTGGAGGAGAGGAGTTTTTGACAATGAGCAGTTCTTC. The encoded protein is CAWRRGVFDNEQFF.

The chain has TRBV7-9 and TRBJ1-1; D is perhaps TRBD1 (6 bases). CDR3 length equals 14 residues. The germline V gene encodes CDR1 SEHNR and CDR2 FQNEAQ (reference sequence). V dropped 5 bases and J dropped 7 bases, with 17 bases sitting between them. The CDR3 region has the DNA TGTGCCAGCAGCCAAGCCCGGACAGTCAATGAAGCTTTCTTT. Protein: CASSQARTVNEAFF.

The V gene is TRBV5-4, the J gene TRBJ2-5; D may be TRBD1 (5 bases). Germline V lookup: CDR1 SGHNT, CDR2 YYREEE (reference sequence). V was trimmed by 0 bases and J by 0 bases, leaving 9 bases between them. The CDR3 runs 15 residues. CDR3 region: CASSLATDHQETQYF. The DNA of the CDR3 is TGTGCCAGCAGCTTGGCGACAGACCACCAAGAGACCCAGTACTTC.

The rearrangement uses TRBV7-9 and TRBJ1-2; TRBD1 agrees at 7 bases. Per germline, CDR1 SEHNR and CDR2 FQNEAQ (reference sequence). This CDR3 contains 15 residues. V gave up 0 bases and J gave up 8 bases; unmatched junction bases: 9. The CDR3, as DNA: TGTGCCAGCAGCTTAGCACAGGCAGGGGGTAAGGGCTACACCTTC. Translation: CASSLAQAGGKGYTF.

The chain joins TRBV12-3 or TRBV12-4 to TRBJ1-3; no firm D call. V was pared by 0 bases and J by 8 bases, with 5 bases between. This CDR3 is 12 amino acids long. The CDR3 sequence is CASSLAGDTIYF. The CDR3 DNA follows: TGTGCCAGCAGTTTAGCCGGGGACACCATATATTTT.

This chain links TRBV6-6 with TRBJ2-7; TRBD2 matches 8 bases. CDR1 is MNHNY and CDR2 is SVGAGI in the germline V gene (reference sequence). V lost 5 bases to trimming and J lost 3 bases; unmatched junction nucleotides: 15. The CDR3 length is 17 residues. This chain's CDR3 is CASSPLPLAGGRYEQYF. The CDR3 DNA is TGTGCCAGCAGTCCCCTCCCTCTGGCGGGAGGTCGCTACGAGCAGTACTTC.

The chain links TRBV3-1 (or the pseudogene TRBV3-2) to TRBJ2-7; D remains unclear. Germline V gene lookup returns CDR1 LGHDT and CDR2 YNNKEL (reference sequence). V lost 4 bases, J lost 4 bases, and 14 bases lay in between. The CDR3 is 14 residues long. The CDR3 protein is CASSLTPGPYEQYF. The CDR3 bases are TGTGCCAGCAGCCTCACGCCAGGCCCGTACGAGCAGTACTTC.